The 9 T cell receptor beta chains reported below all come from one sample, sequenced in a study of blood T cell repertoires in COVID-19. Using immunoSEQ multiplex PCR, the repertoire was profiled, and TCRdb retains in-frame clones only, with some absent. The sample has approximately 280,000 clones; nearly 90% are singletons. Sequenced: PBMCs or T cells enriched from blood (not recorded which). The receptors originated from a young woman with acute COVID-19.

CDR3 nucleotide sequence: TGTGCCAGCAGCTTTCGGCAGGGAGGTGGCTACACCTTC. The encoded protein is CASSFRQGGGYTF. The gene calls are TRBV7-9 and TRBJ1-2, with D perhaps TRBD1 (5 bases). This CDR3 region has 13 residues. The germline V and J ends were trimmed by 3 bases and 7 bases, with 12 bases remaining between them. The germline CDR1 and CDR2 sequences are SEHNR and FQNEAQ (reference sequence).

CDR3 sequence (DNA): TGCGCCAGCAGCTTGGGACAGGGGGCATTTTCACCCCTCCACTTT. It translates to CASSLGQGAFSPLHF. V usage is TRBV5-1 and J usage is TRBJ1-6; 10 bases are shared with TRBD1. The CDR3 has 15 residues. Unmatched junction bases numbered 3, after V lost 0 bases and J lost 9 bases. In germline, CDR1 is SGHRS, CDR2 YFSETQ.

This clone was counted a single time. This chain joins TRBV30 and TRBJ1-2; D gene unclear. This CDR3 has 12 residues. Germline CDR1 GTSNPN, CDR2 SVGIG (reference sequence). Trimming removed 6 bases from V and 5 bases from J, with 13 bases in between. CDR3 loop: CACVWTGYGYTF. CDR3 sequence (DNA): TGTGCCTGTGTATGGACTGGATATGGCTACACCTTC.

V gene TRBV10-2 combines with J gene TRBJ2-1; TRBD2 agrees at 10 bases. V was pared by 4 bases and J by 5 bases, with 5 bases of the junction left unmatched. CDR1 is WSHSY and CDR2 is SAAADI in the germline V gene. This CDR3 is 15 amino acids long. The CDR3 sequence is CASSASGSLNNEQFF. The CDR3 bases are TGCGCCAGCAGTGCTAGCGGGAGCTTAAACAATGAGCAGTTCTTC.

The chain employs TRBV28 and TRBJ2-7, with TRBD2 as a possible D gene (5 bases). The ends were cut back, 3 bases at V and 7 bases at J, with 13 bases in the middle. CDR3 length: 13 residues. Germline V lookup: CDR1 MDHEN, CDR2 SYDVKM. CDR3 DNA: TGTGCCAGCAGTTTGACCGGCAGAGGGGAGCAGTACTTC. Encoded protein: CASSLTGRGEQYF.

The chain recombines TRBV5-1 with TRBJ2-1; TRBD2 agrees at 10 bases. Germline V gene lookup returns CDR1 SGHRS and CDR2 YFSETQ. This CDR3 spans 17 amino acids. V shed 3 bases and J 7 bases; nucleotides not matched to a gene: 13. The CDR3, as DNA: TGCGCCAGCAGCTCGAGTAGCGGGAGGCTCAGTAGGAATGAGCAGTTCTTC. Its protein product is CASSSSSGRLSRNEQFF.

CDR3 amino acids: CASSSYYEQYF. The CDR3 DNA reads as TGTGCCAGCAGCTCCTACTACGAGCAGTACTTC. V gene TRBV13 combines with J gene TRBJ2-7; D is unresolved. The length of the CDR3 is 11 residues. V shed 4 bases and J shed 3 bases, with 4 bases lying between them. Per germline, CDR1 PRHDT and CDR2 FYEKMQ (reference sequence). The full variable domain, completed using reference TRBV13 and TRBJ2-7, is AAGVIQSPRHLIKEKRETATLKCYPIPRHDTVYWYQQGPGQDPQFLISFYEKMQSDKGSIPDRFSAQQFSDYHSELNMSSLELGDSALYFCASSSYYEQYFGPGTRLTVT.

The rearrangement joins TRBV4-1 to TRBJ2-3; 12 nucleotides agree with TRBD2. Germline CDR1 MGHRA, CDR2 YSYEKL. The CDR3 consists of 18 residues. V shed 2 bases, J shed 2 bases, and the junction held 8 bases outside the gene matches. The CDR3 is CASSQYVGLAGNTDTQYF. Written as DNA, the CDR3 is TGCGCCAGCAGCCAATATGTTGGACTAGCGGGGAACACAGATACGCAGTATTTT.

The rearrangement uses TRBV2 and TRBJ2-7; TRBD1 might be the D (6 bases). The CDR3 totals 13 residues. Trimming stripped 1 base from V and 6 bases from J, with 10 bases between. Looked up from germline, CDR1 is SNHLY and CDR2 is FYNNEI. CDR3 residues: CASSEDRDLEQYF. CDR3 DNA: TGTGCCAGCAGTGAAGACAGGGATCTCGAGCAGTACTTC. The full variable domain, rest sourced from reference TRBV2 and TRBJ2-7, is EPEVTQTPSHQVTQMGQEVILRCVPISNHLYFYWYRQILGQKVEFLVSFYNNEISEKSEIFDDQFSVERPDGSNFTLKIRSTKLEDSAMYFCASSEDRDLEQYFGPGTRLTVT.